This T cell receptor beta chain was identified during a study of CD4 T cells in relation to SARS-CoV-2 and coronaviruses. Study summary: ViraFEST: approximately ten-day antigen culture of PBMCs, then TCR beta CDR3 sequencing. Whole-study findings and limits: Pre-pandemic and post-infection samples never came from the same donor.

Produced via immunoSEQ multiplex PCR; TCRdb's table is partial and in-frame only. The table records approximately 25,000 clones, more than 60% of them present only once. CDR3 size: 16 residues. V was clipped by 4 bases and J by 9 bases; unmatched bases: 11. Germline assignment: CDR1 SGDLS and CDR2 YYNGEE. Before the COVID-19 pandemic, during about 2010-2018, CD4+ T cells were taken from unexposed donors. Isolation of CD4+ T cells took place after about eleven days in culture. Details on this clone: Its matching antigen is unknown.

This clonotype was obtained from a human donor in good health. This rearrangement joins TRBV9 to TRBJ2-1, with 12 bases identical to TRBD1. The sequenced material came from CD4+ T cells from PBMCs, cultured in vitro. The CDR3 region is CASSPSAGQGAGEQFF. Here the CDR3 DNA reads TGTGCCAGCAGCCCGTCAGCGGGACAGGGGGCGGGTGAGCAGTTCTTC.